A selection of T cell receptor beta chains follows, all from one sample in a study of shared clonotypes between healthy human individuals. The method was immunoSEQ multiplex PCR; TCRdb's version includes in-frame clones alone and lacks a portion of them. The top ten hold about 12% of the sample, which has around 450,000 clones, roughly three quarters seen once. Source material: PBMCs. The receptors here all came from a middle-aged woman in good health. Some clones in this sample may be carry-over from other donors' samples. CDR3s include the opening cysteine and the closing phenylalanine or tryptophan. The D gene is left open where the match is weak. The listing skips clone size in some rows; elsewhere it reads once, few, many or a size class.

J: TRBJ2-5; D: TRBD2; size: .; V: TRBV5-1; DNA: TGCGCCAGCAGCTCGACTAGCGGGAGTGCGGAGACCCAGTACTTC; CDR3: CASSSTSGSAETQYF
J: TRBJ2-1; D: TRBD2; size: .; V: TRBV7-8; DNA: TGTGCCAGCAGCTTAGGGGCTAGCGGATCCTACAATGAGCAGTTCTTC; CDR3: CASSLGASGSYNEQFF
J: TRBJ2-3; D: TRBD2; size: .; V: TRBV5-1; DNA: TGCGCCAGCAGCTTCGGGGAGCGGGAGGGGATCACAGATACGCAGTATTTT; CDR3: CASSFGEREGITDTQYF
J: TRBJ1-3; D: .; size: .; V: TRBV15; DNA: TGTGCCACCAGAGGGTGGGGAAACACCATATATTTT; CDR3: CATRGWGNTIYF
J: TRBJ1-1; D: TRBD1; size: .; V: TRBV18; DNA: TGTGCCAGCTCACCCCGGGACAGGGTTGGCACTGAAGCTTTCTTT; CDR3: CASSPRDRVGTEAFF
J: TRBJ2-7; D: TRBD1; size: .; V: TRBV7-8; DNA: TGCGCCAACAGCTTAGGGACAGGGATCTACGAGCAGTACTTC; CDR3: CANSLGTGIYEQYF
J: TRBJ2-5; D: .; size: .; V: TRBV4-3; DNA: TGCGCCAGCAGCCAAGATTTTTGGCGACAAGAGACCCAGTACTTC; CDR3: CASSQDFWRQETQYF
J: TRBJ2-3; D: .; size: many; V: TRBV6-6; DNA: TGTGCCAGCACCCTAGCGCTAGGGTCAGATACGCAGTATTTT; CDR3: CASTLALGSDTQYF
J: TRBJ2-7; D: .; size: .; V: TRBV19; DNA: TGCGCCAGTAGTCTTAGGCGTGAGGCCACCTACGAGCAGTACTTC; CDR3: CASSLRREATYEQYF
J: TRBJ1-3; D: .; size: once; V: TRBV4-2; DNA: TGTGCCAGCAGCCAAGAAAAGGGTATGAACTCTGGAAACACCATATATTTT; CDR3: CASSQEKGMNSGNTIYF
J: TRBJ1-1; D: .; size: .; V: TRBV20-1; DNA: TGCAGTGCTGAGTGGAACACTGAAGCTTTCTTT; CDR3: CSAEWNTEAFF
J: TRBJ2-7; D: TRBD1; size: .; V: TRBV7-3; DNA: TGTGCCAGCAGCTTATACCACCGGACAGGGGGCGGCGGCCTCAACTACGAGCAGTACTTC; CDR3: CASSLYHRTGGGGLNYEQYF